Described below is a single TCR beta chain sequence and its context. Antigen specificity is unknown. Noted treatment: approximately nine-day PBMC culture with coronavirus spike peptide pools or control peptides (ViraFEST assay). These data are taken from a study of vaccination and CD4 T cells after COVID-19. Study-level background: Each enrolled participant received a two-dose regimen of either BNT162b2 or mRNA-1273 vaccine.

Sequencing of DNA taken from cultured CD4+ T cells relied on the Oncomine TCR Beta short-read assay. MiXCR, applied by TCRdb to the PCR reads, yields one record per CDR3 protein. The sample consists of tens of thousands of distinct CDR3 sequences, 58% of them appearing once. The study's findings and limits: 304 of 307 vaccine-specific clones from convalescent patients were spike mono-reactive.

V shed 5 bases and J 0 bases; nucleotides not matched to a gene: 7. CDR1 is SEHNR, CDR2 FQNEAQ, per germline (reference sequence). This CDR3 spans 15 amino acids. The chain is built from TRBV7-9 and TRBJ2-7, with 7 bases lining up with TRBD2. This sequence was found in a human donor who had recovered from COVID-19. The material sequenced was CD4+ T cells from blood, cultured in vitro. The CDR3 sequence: CASSLRGVSSYEQYF. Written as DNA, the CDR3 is TGTGCCAGCAGCCTACGGGGGGTGAGCTCCTACGAGCAGTACTTC.